A selection of T cell receptor beta chains follows, all from one sample in a study of blood T cell repertoires in COVID-19. TCRdb keeps only in-frame clones here, not all; method: immunoSEQ multiplex PCR. Here the sample spans around 200,000 clones, around nine tenths being singletons. The sequencing sample was made of peripheral blood. These receptors came from a man between 35 and 55 years old with acute or convalescent COVID-19. The CDR3 runs from the conserved cysteine through the conserved F or W. The D gene is left open where the match is weak. The size field is filled for only some rows; it gives once, few, many or a size class.

D gene	J gene	V gene	clone size	CDR3 protein	CDR3 DNA
-	TRBJ2-7	TRBV12-3/TRBV12-4	once	CASSRQYEQYF	TGTGCCAGCAGTAGACAGTACGAGCAGTACTTC
TRBD1	TRBJ2-7	TRBV29-1	-	CSVRGQATYEQYF	TGCAGCGTTCGAGGACAGGCTACCTACGAGCAGTACTTC
TRBD1	TRBJ2-1	TRBV13	-	CASSSLTGASYNEQFF	TGTGCCAGCAGCTCCCTTACAGGGGCTTCCTACAATGAGCAGTTCTTC
-	TRBJ1-2	TRBV4-1	-	CASSQDSAGRLYGYTF	TGCGCCAGCAGCCAAGATTCTGCAGGGAGGCTCTATGGCTACACCTTC
TRBD2	TRBJ2-5	TRBV10-3	few	CAISELAGDGTQYF	TGTGCCATCAGTGAATTAGCGGGGGACGGGACCCAGTACTTC
TRBD2	TRBJ2-3	TRBV27	-	CASSSRLAGALTDTQYF	TGTGCCAGCAGTTCCCGACTAGCGGGGGCCCTCACAGATACGCAGTATTTT
TRBD1	TRBJ1-3	TRBV3-1/TRBV3-2	-	CASSRETGPGNTIYF	TGTGCCAGCAGCCGGGAGACAGGGCCGGGAAACACCATATATTTT
-	TRBJ1-1	TRBV11-2	-	CASSLEPRTVKAFF	TGTGCCAGCAGCTTAGAGCCTCGGACAGTCAAAGCTTTCTTT
-	TRBJ1-3	TRBV20-1	-	CSAFGGNTIYF	TGCAGTGCTTTCGGTGGAAACACCATATATTTT
TRBD1	TRBJ2-3	TRBV28	-	CASSLLQGATDTQYF	TGTGCCAGCAGTTTACTCCAGGGGGCAACAGATACGCAGTATTTT
-	TRBJ1-1	TRBV2	-	CASSDRVNTEAFF	TGTGCCAGCAGTGACAGGGTCAACACTGAAGCTTTCTTT
TRBD1	TRBJ2-5	TRBV5-1	-	CASSRGDRDQETQYF	TGCGCCAGCAGCAGAGGTGACAGGGACCAAGAGACCCAGTACTTC
TRBD2	TRBJ2-7	TRBV27	-	CASSLRLAGLYEQYF	TGTGCCAGCAGTCTAAGACTAGCGGGACTCTACGAGCAGTACTTC
TRBD2	TRBJ2-3	TRBV18	-	CASSPRSPSGGTDTQYF	TGTGCCAGCTCACCACGGTCGCCAAGCGGGGGTACAGATACGCAGTATTTT
TRBD2	TRBJ2-3	TRBV7-2	-	CASSLGERGGLTDTQYF	TGTGCCAGCAGCTTAGGGGAACGGGGGGGACTCACAGATACGCAGTATTTT
-	TRBJ2-5	TRBV2	-	CASREQETQYF	TGTGCCAGCAGGGAGCAAGAGACCCAGTACTTC
-	TRBJ1-2	TRBV19	-	CASSARQVNYGYTF	TGTGCCAGTAGCGCTCGACAGGTTAACTATGGCTACACCTTC
-	TRBJ1-2	TRBV7-9	few	CASREDNRNYGYTF	TGTGCCAGCCGGGAGGATAACAGGAACTATGGCTACACCTTC
-	TRBJ1-1	TRBV18	-	CASSPRGNTEAFF	TGTGCCAGCTCACCGAGAGGGAACACTGAAGCTTTCTTT
-	TRBJ2-3	TRBV6-5	-	CASSPPGVADTQYF	TGTGCCAGCAGTCCCCCCGGGGTAGCAGATACGCAGTATTTT
-	TRBJ2-2	TRBV7-2	-	CASGPPQVGGELFF	TGTGCCAGCGGCCCGCCGCAGGTTGGCGGGGAGCTGTTTTTT
-	TRBJ2-1	TRBV18	-	CASSPVAAQNEQFF	TGTGCCAGCTCACCGGTAGCAGCGCAGAATGAGCAGTTCTTC
TRBD1	TRBJ2-1	TRBV3-1/TRBV3-2	-	CASSQDVGQGNNEQFF	TGTGCCAGCAGCCAAGACGTCGGACAGGGAAACAATGAGCAGTTCTTC
-	TRBJ1-1	TRBV5-4	-	CASRYMGGGGTEAFF	TGTGCCAGCAGATACATGGGGGGGGGAGGCACTGAAGCTTTCTTT
-	TRBJ2-7	TRBV3-1/TRBV3-2	-	CASSLGGVQHEQYF	TGTGCCAGCAGCCTAGGGGGGGTTCAACACGAGCAGTACTTC
-	TRBJ2-1	TRBV14	-	CASSQDRGGEQFF	TGTGCCAGCAGCCAAGATAGGGGGGGTGAGCAGTTCTTC
TRBD1	TRBJ2-1	TRBV7-2	-	CASSAGTGLYNEQFF	TGTGCCAGCAGCGCAGGGACAGGCCTCTACAATGAGCAGTTCTTC